One and the same sample provided the 2 T cell receptor beta chains below, sequenced in a study of CD8 T cells in ankylosing spondylitis. TCRdb ran MiXCR on the 5' RACE reads and lists one entry per CDR3 protein. The data contain more than 150,000 distinct CDR3 sequences, roughly 13% of them singletons. Sample: blood, either unsorted or a sorted T cell fraction (not recorded which). The origin of the receptors is a male donor with ankylosing spondylitis or in good health (not recorded which).

This clonotype appeared a few times. Here the CDR3 DNA reads TGTGCCAGCAGTGCCACAGGGGGCTTCAAAAACATTCAGTACTTC. This codes for CASSATGGFKNIQYF. The rearrangement uses TRBV2 and TRBJ2-4; 9 positions match TRBD1. CDR3 length equals 15 residues. Germline-derived CDR1 and CDR2 are SNHLY and FYNNEI. The trim removed 4 bases at V and 3 bases at J, leaving 4 bases unmatched.

This clonotype was observed a handful of times. The chain recombines TRBV5-6 with TRBJ2-7, with D possibly matching TRBD2 (5 bases). V was trimmed by 2 bases and J by 3 bases, leaving 9 bases between them. The CDR3 spans 13 residues. Germline V lookup: CDR1 SGHDT, CDR2 YYEEEE. CDR3 sequence reads: CASSFRAGYEQYF. The CDR3 nucleotides are TGTGCCAGCAGCTTCCGGGCGGGCTACGAGCAGTACTTC.